One and the same sample provided the 31 T cell receptor beta chains below, sequenced in a study of response to subunit inactivated influenza vaccine. TCRdb fed the RT-PCR reads into MiXCR, producing one record per CDR3 protein. Of fewer than 600,000 distinct CDR3 sequences listed, approximately 7.3% are singletons. Sequencing used PBMCs from blood, obtained around 25 months after vaccination. The receptors derive from a man aged 45 to 75 who received an inactivated influenza vaccine.

This clonotype has only a few counts. The chain has TRBV4-1 and TRBJ1-6, with D maybe TRBD1 (6 bases). Germline values: CDR1 MGHRA, CDR2 YSYEKL. The CDR3 consists of 14 residues. V was cut by 4 bases and J by 5 bases, with 9 bases left in between. DNA for the CDR3: TGCGCCAGCAGCCCCCGACAGGATAATTCACCCCTCCACTTT. It yields the protein CASSPRQDNSPLHF.

This clonotype was detected a few times. V and J are TRBV12-3 or TRBV12-4 and TRBJ2-5; the D gene is possibly TRBD1 (7 bases). Trimming cost V 7 bases and J 2 bases, with 20 bases left between them. This CDR3 has 16 amino acids. The CDR3 is CASTEGGRQGQETQYF. The CDR3 DNA reads as TGTGCCAGCACCGAAGGGGGGCGACAGGGTCAAGAGACCCAGTACTTC.

The table lists this clonotype with many counts. The gene calls are TRBV20-1 and TRBJ1-1; no clear D. The V gene's germline CDR1 is DFQATT and CDR2 SNEGSKA (reference sequence). The CDR3 is made up of 13 amino acids. Trimming left V 6 bases short and J 1 base short, with 12 bases between. This CDR3 is CSALDTPNTEAFF. CDR3 DNA: TGCAGTGCGCTCGACACACCGAACACTGAAGCTTTCTTT.

This clonotype has a single count. The junction does not match germline at one end; this may be a read error. The V and J genes are TRBV20-1 and TRBJ1-5, with 9 nucleotides matching TRBD1. The CDR3 length is 16 residues. CDR1 is DFQATT, CDR2 SNEGSKA, per germline (reference sequence). The CDR3 sequence is CCAREPGTGPSQPQHF. The CDR3 nucleotides are TGCTGTGCTAGAGAGCCCGGGACAGGGCCTTCCCAGCCCCAGCATTTT.

Many counts were recorded for this clonotype. The chain combines TRBV4-2 with TRBJ2-1; 14 bases align to TRBD2. CDR3 length equals 21 residues. J was trimmed by 3 bases and V by 4 bases; bases with no gene match: 17. Germline V gene sequence: CDR1 LGHNA, CDR2 YNFKEQ. CDR3 sequence: CASSPTGFGLAGGEVYNEQFF. As DNA, the CDR3 is TGTGCCAGCAGCCCAACTGGGTTCGGACTAGCGGGAGGAGAGGTCTACAATGAGCAGTTCTTC.

This clonotype occurred a few times. The J gene is TRBJ2-3, the V gene TRBV12-3 or TRBV12-4, with no clear D. The CDR3 is made up of 15 amino acids. V lost 3 bases to trimming and J lost 6 bases, with 16 bases between them. The CDR3 DNA follows: TGTGCCAGCAGTTTCAGTTCCGGAACCAAGGATACGCAGTATTTT. Translating it yields CASSFSSGTKDTQYF.

Concerning this clonotype: Given a much more abundant clone one base away, this may be a read error. The rearrangement joins TRBV4-3 to TRBJ2-7; 8 bases match TRBD1. The CDR3 consists of 15 residues. Germline CDR1 and CDR2: LGHNA and YSLEER. The CDR3 is CVSSQRTGLAYEQYF. CDR3 nucleotide sequence: TGCGTCAGCAGCCAAAGGACAGGGTTGGCCTACGAGCAGTACTTC.

This clonotype was counted only a few times. This chain links TRBV4-2 with TRBJ2-3, with D unclear. This CDR3 comprises 14 residues. V was shortened by 0 bases and J by 2 bases, with 6 bases between the two germline ends. CDR1 and CDR2 from the germline V gene are LGHNA and YNFKEQ. In nucleotides, the CDR3 is TGTGCCAGCAGCCAAGAATGGGCCACAGATACGCAGTATTTT. Amino acids: CASSQEWATDTQYF.

This clonotype occurred a few times. The chain couples TRBV20-1 to TRBJ2-1; D possibly matches TRBD1 or TRBD2 (5 bases each). CDR1 and CDR2 from the germline V gene are DFQATT and SNEGSKA (reference sequence). The CDR3 totals 16 residues. The germline V and J ends were trimmed by 0 bases and 2 bases, with 14 bases remaining between them. CDR3 DNA sequence: TGCAGTGCTAGAGATTGGGGGAAGACAGCCTACAATGAGCAGTTCTTC. Translating it yields CSARDWGKTAYNEQFF.

V is TRBV4-1 and J is TRBJ2-4; D is undetermined. This CDR3 is built from 16 residues. Germline CDR1 reads MGHRA; CDR2 reads YSYEKL. The germline V and J ends were trimmed by 1 base and 2 bases, with 12 bases remaining between them. CDR3 protein: CASSQASNFPKNIQYF. CDR3 bases: TGCGCCAGCAGCCAAGCTTCGAATTTTCCCAAAAACATTCAGTACTTC.

At least ten counts were recorded for this clonotype. The chain joins TRBV4-2 to TRBJ2-1, with 7 bases fitting TRBD2. The junction had 5 bases not matched to a gene; V was cut back by 4 bases and J by 2 bases. The CDR3 is 15 residues long. Germline V gene sequence: CDR1 LGHNA, CDR2 YNFKEQ. Written as DNA, the CDR3 is TGTGCCAGCAGCCCAGACGGGACTACCTACAATGAGCAGTTCTTC. Residues: CASSPDGTTYNEQFF.

This clonotype was recorded at least ten times. V is TRBV12-3 or TRBV12-4 and J is TRBJ1-4; maybe TRBD1 (5 bases). V lost 6 bases, J lost 6 bases, and 14 bases lay in between. CDR3 length: 14 amino acids. CDR3 residues: CASSAWGGDEKLFF. For the CDR3, the DNA is TGTGCCAGCAGCGCCTGGGGGGGGGATGAAAAACTGTTTTTT.

This clonotype was counted between two and nine times. The chain combines TRBV3-1 with TRBJ1-6; D possibly corresponds to TRBD1 (6 bases). CDR3 size: 14 residues. Germline loops: CDR1 LGHDT, CDR2 YNNKEL (reference sequence). The V and J ends lost 4 bases and 9 bases respectively, with 13 bases between them. CDR3 sequence reads: CASSPGHPSSPLHF. The CDR3 nucleotides read TGTGCCAGCAGCCCGGGACACCCTAGTTCACCCCTCCACTTT.

CDR3 protein: CASSSWDGTSGNTIYF. The CDR3 DNA reads TGTGCCAGCAGTTCCTGGGACGGGACCTCTGGAAACACCATATATTTT. The rearrangement uses TRBV27 and TRBJ1-3, with D perhaps TRBD1 (5 bases). V was clipped by 4 bases and J by 0 bases, with 13 bases between them. This CDR3 is built from 16 residues. Germline CDR1 and CDR2: MNHEY and SMNVEV (reference sequence).

This clonotype was observed a few times. This chain connects TRBV6-1 to TRBJ2-7; TRBD2 is a possible D gene (6 bases). Germline CDR1 MNHNS, CDR2 SASEGT. The CDR3 totals 15 residues. V lost 9 bases, J lost 0 bases, and 18 bases lay in between. CDR3 nucleotides: TGTGCCAGTAGTCGGGGTGCGGGAACCTCCTACGAGCAGTACTTC. This gives the protein CASSRGAGTSYEQYF.

The chain has TRBV7-9 and TRBJ2-7; tentative D call: TRBD1 (7 bases). Germline CDR1 is SEHNR and CDR2 is FQNEAQ (reference sequence). This CDR3 is built from 14 residues. Trimming cost V 3 bases and J 1 base, with 10 bases left between them. The CDR3 DNA sequence: TGTGCCAGCAGCTTCAGGGGGGTTTCCTACGAGCAGTACTTC. This codes for CASSFRGVSYEQYF.

In its sample, this clonotype was seen many times. The rearrangement links TRBV7-9 to TRBJ1-1; D remains ambiguous. The germline V gene encodes CDR1 SEHNR and CDR2 FQNEAQ (reference sequence). Trimming removed 10 bases at V and 1 base at J, with 7 bases between. The CDR3 extends over 11 amino acids. The CDR3 nucleotides read TGTGCCATCGAATCGAACACTGAAGCTTTCTTT. It translates to CAIESNTEAFF.

The chain has TRBV28 and TRBJ2-3, with 9 bases lining up with TRBD2. Germline CDR1 and CDR2: MDHEN and SYDVKM. This CDR3 region has 16 residues. The trim removed 6 bases at V and 5 bases at J, leaving 12 bases unmatched. CDR3 sequence reads: CASSPTSGGPIDTQYF. The DNA of the CDR3 is TGTGCCAGCAGCCCGACTAGCGGAGGGCCAATAGATACGCAGTATTTT.

For this clonotype: One end of the junction does not line up with germline, which may come from a read error. The chain combines TRBV3-1 with TRBJ1-6; TRBD1 matches at 7 bases. The germline gives CDR1 LGHDT, CDR2 YNNKEL (reference sequence). The CDR3 sequence is 17 residues long. The CDR3 protein is CACSQPAARTGNSPLHF. The CDR3 DNA follows: TGTGCCTGCAGCCAGCCCGCCGCTAGGACAGGTAATTCACCCCTCCACTTT.

The J gene is TRBJ2-7, the V gene TRBV3-1, with TRBD1 matching 11 bases. Germline CDR1 LGHDT, CDR2 YNNKEL (reference sequence). The CDR3 runs to 14 residues. The V segment lost 3 bases and the J segment 7 bases; nucleotides outside the gene matches: 5. The CDR3 protein is CASSHGQGANEQYF. The CDR3 DNA reads TGTGCCAGCAGCCACGGACAGGGGGCTAATGAGCAGTACTTC.

This clonotype was observed a few times. In DNA form, the CDR3 reads TGCAGTGCCAGGGGACAGGAGGGCTATCAGCCCCAGCATTTT. It translates to CSARGQEGYQPQHF. The gene calls are TRBV20-1 and TRBJ1-5; 8 bases are a match to TRBD1. The ends lost 6 bases at V and 5 bases at J; junction bases unmatched: 9. Per germline, CDR1 DFQATT and CDR2 SNEGSKA (reference sequence). The CDR3 is 14 amino acids.

This clonotype was detected many times. This rearrangement joins TRBV20-1 to TRBJ2-1, with 7 nucleotides matching TRBD1. The germline V gene has CDR1 DFQATT and CDR2 SNEGSKA (reference sequence). The CDR3 consists of 14 residues. V gave up 2 bases and J gave up 6 bases; unmatched junction bases: 7. The CDR3 reads CSARSFDRANEQFF. Here the CDR3 DNA reads TGCAGTGCTAGATCCTTCGACAGGGCCAATGAGCAGTTCTTC.

The rearrangement uses TRBV29-1 and TRBJ2-1; D gene unclear. The CDR3 runs to 13 residues. Germline-derived CDR1 and CDR2 are SQVTM and ANQGSEA. Deletions cut 4 bases from V and 6 bases from J, with 13 bases between. The CDR3 region has the DNA TGCAGCGTTGGAATAGGGAAAGGCAATGAGCAGTTCTTC. Encoded protein: CSVGIGKGNEQFF.

The J gene is TRBJ2-5, the V gene TRBV4-2, with 8 bases identical to TRBD2. The CDR3 has 16 residues. Germline trimming cut 0 bases from V and 5 bases from J; bases unmatched to any gene: 8. Germline V gives CDR1 LGHNA, CDR2 YNFKEQ. Written as DNA, the CDR3 is TGTGCCAGCAGCCAAGAGATCACAGCGGGAGTGGAGACCCAGTACTTC. It specifies CASSQEITAGVETQYF.

This rearrangement joins TRBV3-1 to TRBJ2-7; 13 nucleotides agree with TRBD2. V gave up 6 bases and J gave up 3 bases; unmatched junction bases: 11. Germline CDR1 reads LGHDT; CDR2 reads YNNKEL (reference sequence). The CDR3 runs to 17 residues. The chain's CDR3 is CASSPGTSGTSYYEQYF. CDR3 bases: TGTGCCAGCAGTCCCGGGACTAGCGGGACCAGCTACTACGAGCAGTACTTC.

Ten or more counts support this clonotype. The chain has TRBV4-2 and TRBJ2-4; D gene uncertain. CDR3 length: 13 residues. The germline V gene has CDR1 LGHNA and CDR2 YNFKEQ. The V gene lost 4 bases and the J gene lost 7 bases, with 11 bases spanning the gap. As DNA, the CDR3 is TGTGCCAGCAGCCTCTCCGGGCCCAACATTCAGTACTTC. Translated, it gives CASSLSGPNIQYF.

This clonotype came up a few times. The chain has TRBV15 and TRBJ2-1, with D possibly TRBD2 on 6 matching bases. The CDR3 totals 14 residues. Germline V CDR1 and CDR2: LNHNV, YYDKDF (reference sequence). Trimming removed 3 bases from V and 8 bases from J, with 14 bases in between. Written as DNA, the CDR3 is TGTGCCACCAGCAGTCCACTAGCTGGTGATGAGCAGTTCTTC. This sequence encodes CATSSPLAGDEQFF.

This clonotype was seen more than once but under ten times. This chain links TRBV18 with TRBJ2-5, with 12 bases that match TRBD1. This CDR3 has 17 residues. V lost 3 bases to trimming and J lost 2 bases; unmatched junction nucleotides: 7. Germline assignment: CDR1 KGHSH and CDR2 LQKENI. CDR3 loop: CASSPGWDRGLQETQYF. The CDR3 DNA reads TGTGCCAGCTCACCCGGATGGGACAGGGGGCTTCAAGAGACCCAGTACTTC.

The chain recombines TRBV14 with TRBJ1-4; D uncertain. Trimming took 5 bases from V and 4 from J, leaving 8 bases between them. Germline CDR1 reads SGHDN; CDR2 reads FVKESK. The CDR3 loop spans 13 amino acids. CDR3 nucleotide sequence: TGTGCCAGCAGCTCCCGACATAATGAAAAACTGTTTTTT. Translation: CASSSRHNEKLFF.

This clonotype turned up a few times. V is TRBV6-1 and J is TRBJ2-7; 10 nucleotides align to TRBD2. Germline-derived CDR1 and CDR2 are MNHNS and SASEGT. CDR3 size: 15 residues. Unmatched junction bases numbered 3, after V lost 0 bases and J lost 4 bases. As DNA, the CDR3 is TGTGCCAGCAGTGAAGCTAGGACTAGCGGATACGAGCAGTACTTC. It is translated as CASSEARTSGYEQYF.

In this sample, this clonotype turned up a few times. The chain is built from TRBV7-2 and TRBJ2-3; perhaps TRBD1 as D (6 bases). The CDR3 runs 13 residues. The germline V gene has CDR1 SGHTA and CDR2 FQGNSA. Trimming cost V 7 bases and J 4 bases, with 12 bases left between them. CDR3 in amino acids: CASTIGGSDTQYF. The CDR3 DNA reads as TGTGCCAGCACCATAGGGGGATCAGATACGCAGTATTTT. Complete variable domain (other parts from reference TRBV7-2 and TRBJ2-3): GAGVSQSPSNKVTEKGKDVELRCDPISGHTALYWYRQSLGQGLEFLIYFQGNSAPDKSGLPSDRFSAERTGGSVSTLTIQRTQQEDSAVYLCASTIGGSDTQYFGPGTRLTVL.